This is a list of T cell receptor beta chains from one sample in a study of blood T cell repertoires in COVID-19. Sequencing used immunoSEQ multiplex PCR; TCRdb keeps in-frame clones, though not all of them. The profile covers roughly 180,000 clones, with about 91% appearing a single time and roughly 4% taken by the ten largest. Sequencing used peripheral blood. These TCRs come from a woman in her 30s with acute or convalescent COVID-19. The conserved cysteine and the conserved F or W are not part of the CDR3 here.

v_call cdr3_aa
TRBV11-2 ASSLDLGESYT
TRBV10-1 ASSEAGGDTQY
TRBV9 ASSVRDRGVEQY
TRBV20-1 SASGEINEQF
TRBV5-1 ASSLAAVNTEAF
TRBV18 ASSPVNDRVYGYT
TRBV12-3/TRBV12-4 ASSGGDYGYT
TRBV9 ASSVLPEGGLF
TRBV12-3/TRBV12-4 ASRGQVGEKLF
TRBV7-9 AGRSPSYGYT
TRBV5-1 ASSLRQGGHNEQF
TRBV24-1 ATSPGGHQPQH
TRBV29-1 SVALDEQF
TRBV29-1 SVHRGLASEQY
TRBV19 ASNSQGDYGYT
TRBV24-1 ATSEGGPIGQY
TRBV5-1 ASSPFSDSSNEQF
TRBV15 ATSRVTGSEQY
TRBV30 AWATGTGDEKLF
TRBV30 AWNTGVEKLF
TRBV7-8 ATSGENQDEKLF
TRBV5-4 ASSSGTSLKNEQF
TRBV5-5 ASSQERQFLYEQY
TRBV19 ASSKRAQQDTQY
TRBV10-2 ASREGGETQY
TRBV19 ASSINRVNTEAF